This T cell receptor (beta chain) was captured by sequencing in a study of PD-1 blockade in mismatch repair-deficient tumors. This CDR3 spans 10 amino acids. The ends lost 11 bases at V and 6 bases at J; junction bases unmatched: 0. Per germline, CDR1 LNHDA and CDR2 SQIVND (reference sequence). Every patient had mismatch repair deficiency by PCR or immunohistochemistry. Sequencing was performed with immunoSEQ multiplex PCR; in TCRdb, only in-frame clones are kept and a portion is missing. The sample has around 130,000 clones; about nine tenths are singletons. The sequence was collected from an adult with mismatch repair-deficient cancer. The sequencing used peripheral blood, collected roughly 70 weeks after starting pembrolizumab. The V call is TRBV19, the J call TRBJ2-1, with 8 bases aligning to TRBD2. The CDR3 loop is CAAGGNEQFF. DNA for the CDR3: TGTGCCGCGGGGGGCAATGAGCAGTTCTTC.